These T cell receptor beta chains were read from a single sample in a study of cytomegalovirus exposure and HLA in healthy donors. Sequencing used immunoSEQ multiplex PCR; TCRdb keeps in-frame clones, though not all of them. The sample shows about 77,000 clones, 75% to 80% of them seen only once. Source material: PBMCs. These receptor sequences come from a man aged 40-50 years in good health and CMV-seronegative. Both conserved end residues are part of each CDR3.

V,J,CDR3
TRBV10-2,.,CASSEVAGPYEQYF
TRBV14,TRBJ1-1,CASSLAGTVNTEAFF
TRBV9,TRBJ2-1,CASSGRGTEYNEQFF
TRBV28,TRBJ2-1,CASFLAGVNEQFF
TRBV7-9,TRBJ2-7,CASSLLDTSYEQYF
TRBV9,TRBJ1-2,CASSTRQGSSYGYTF
TRBV27,TRBJ2-7,CASSSPSLAGTYEQYF
TRBV7-9,TRBJ2-2,CASSSGTSGRNTGELFF
TRBV19,TRBJ1-5,CASGGNQPQHF
TRBV19,TRBJ2-5,CASSIRILAGYQETQYF
TRBV27,TRBJ2-7,CASSLTGGIYEQYF
TRBV30,TRBJ2-5,CAWRKIGGRETQYF
TRBV7-9,TRBJ1-6,CASSSGGKNSPLHF
TRBV5-1,TRBJ2-5,CASSLGGLAGPQETQYF
TRBV10-3,TRBJ2-7,CAISYRDSYEQYF
TRBV5-6,TRBJ2-1,CASSWSGASGYNEQFF
TRBV2,TRBJ2-2,CATSEIGELFF
TRBV15,TRBJ1-5,CATSTERGTGPQPQHF
TRBV27,TRBJ2-1,CASSNRVYNEQFF
TRBV28,TRBJ1-1,CASSLGRNTEAFF
TRBV28,TRBJ2-1,CASSRRESYRNEQFF
TRBV11-1,TRBJ2-7,CASSIGNSYEQYF
TRBV29-1,TRBJ1-2,CSVGGESYGYTF
TRBV6-5,TRBJ2-7,CASSYGQSYEQYF